This is a list of T cell receptor beta chains from one sample in a study of Graves' ophthalmopathy and Graves' hyperthyroidism. MiXCR, run by TCRdb on the multiplex PCR reads, gives a single entry per CDR3 protein. The sample shows 170,000 or so distinct CDR3 sequences, 39% of them seen only once. The specimen was peripheral blood. The receptors were gathered from a man aged 30 to 45 with Graves' ophthalmopathy. CDR3s include the opening cysteine and the closing phenylalanine or tryptophan. Each record gives: CDR3 length, J gene, V gene, clone size, CDR3 protein. Where a row states a size, it is once, few, many or the class of an expanded clone; other rows omit it.

cdr3_length: 14
j_call: TRBJ1-2
v_call: TRBV12-3/TRBV12-4
clone_size: many
cdr3_aa: CASRRGGIHYGYTF

cdr3_length: 13
j_call: TRBJ1-1
v_call: TRBV6-2/TRBV6-3
clone_size: many
cdr3_aa: CASSSSPGAGAFF

cdr3_length: 12
j_call: TRBJ1-2
v_call: TRBV28
clone_size: NA
cdr3_aa: CASSTGTSGYTF

cdr3_length: 13
j_call: TRBJ1-5
v_call: TRBV6-2/TRBV6-3
clone_size: NA
cdr3_aa: CASSYDLGVPQHF

cdr3_length: 14
j_call: TRBJ2-5
v_call: TRBV6-1
clone_size: NA
cdr3_aa: CASGETVRVETQYF

cdr3_length: 14
j_call: TRBJ1-1
v_call: TRBV6-5
clone_size: NA
cdr3_aa: CASSYIGVNTEAFF

cdr3_length: 13
j_call: TRBJ2-7
v_call: TRBV7-2
clone_size: many
cdr3_aa: CASTMGPRYEQYF

cdr3_length: 13
j_call: TRBJ1-1
v_call: TRBV29-1
clone_size: NA
cdr3_aa: CSVEQGASTEAFF

cdr3_length: 15
j_call: TRBJ1-2
v_call: TRBV30
clone_size: NA
cdr3_aa: CAWSPTGTANYGYTF

cdr3_length: 15
j_call: TRBJ2-7
v_call: TRBV4-2
clone_size: many
cdr3_aa: CASSQDVGQTYEQYF

cdr3_length: 15
j_call: TRBJ2-7
v_call: TRBV28
clone_size: NA
cdr3_aa: CASSGWAGFSYEQYF

cdr3_length: 16
j_call: TRBJ1-2
v_call: TRBV6-1
clone_size: few
cdr3_aa: CASSRIRDRDYYGYTF

cdr3_length: 10
j_call: TRBJ1-1
v_call: TRBV30
clone_size: NA
cdr3_aa: CACQGLEAFF

cdr3_length: 16
j_call: TRBJ2-7
v_call: TRBV19
clone_size: NA
cdr3_aa: CASSTSSSGSPYEQYF

cdr3_length: 15
j_call: TRBJ2-7
v_call: TRBV13
clone_size: many
cdr3_aa: CASSLGLVLPYEQYF

cdr3_length: 12
j_call: TRBJ1-1
v_call: TRBV29-1
clone_size: once
cdr3_aa: CSVDSTARGAFF

cdr3_length: 11
j_call: TRBJ1-2
v_call: TRBV6-5
clone_size: few
cdr3_aa: CASSSPSGYTF

cdr3_length: 13
j_call: TRBJ2-7
v_call: TRBV6-1
clone_size: NA
cdr3_aa: CASRETVRYEQYF

cdr3_length: 17
j_call: TRBJ2-7
v_call: TRBV6-5
clone_size: NA
cdr3_aa: CASSYSPGAGSAYEQYF

cdr3_length: 18
j_call: TRBJ1-1
v_call: TRBV19
clone_size: many
cdr3_aa: CASSITGLLVGLDTEAFF

cdr3_length: 14
j_call: TRBJ2-2
v_call: TRBV6-1
clone_size: NA
cdr3_aa: CASSAGRLAGELFF

cdr3_length: 13
j_call: TRBJ1-2
v_call: TRBV6-1
clone_size: once
cdr3_aa: CASSRDHYYGYTF

cdr3_length: 19
j_call: TRBJ2-4
v_call: TRBV6-5
clone_size: NA
cdr3_aa: CASSYRSPSGQGPKNIQYF

cdr3_length: 12
j_call: TRBJ1-2
v_call: TRBV6-5
clone_size: NA
cdr3_aa: CASSYEGRGYTF

cdr3_length: 15
j_call: TRBJ1-5
v_call: TRBV6-2/TRBV6-3
clone_size: NA
cdr3_aa: CASSRASYSNQPQHF

cdr3_length: 12
j_call: TRBJ1-3
v_call: TRBV30
clone_size: many
cdr3_aa: CAWSLEANTIYF

cdr3_length: 14
j_call: TRBJ2-7
v_call: TRBV6-1
clone_size: NA
cdr3_aa: CASSEEGPLDEQYF

cdr3_length: 14
j_call: TRBJ2-7
v_call: TRBV5-1
clone_size: once
cdr3_aa: CASSLGGEPYEQYF

cdr3_length: 16
j_call: TRBJ2-2
v_call: TRBV6-5
clone_size: many
cdr3_aa: CASKMGGGDGVGELFF

cdr3_length: 15
j_call: TRBJ1-6
v_call: TRBV6-1
clone_size: few
cdr3_aa: CASSSGQGFNSPLHF

cdr3_length: 15
j_call: TRBJ2-7
v_call: TRBV9
clone_size: many
cdr3_aa: CASSVDSSNSYEQYF

cdr3_length: 12
j_call: TRBJ1-1
v_call: TRBV6-2/TRBV6-3
clone_size: many
cdr3_aa: CASSYHGTEAFF

cdr3_length: 15
j_call: TRBJ1-5
v_call: TRBV24-1
clone_size: many
cdr3_aa: CATSDGQPRVYPQHF

cdr3_length: 14
j_call: TRBJ1-2
v_call: TRBV6-2/TRBV6-3
clone_size: NA
cdr3_aa: CASRPQGAIDGYTF

cdr3_length: 14
j_call: TRBJ1-5
v_call: TRBV28
clone_size: many
cdr3_aa: CASTGGGAAQPQHF

cdr3_length: 15
j_call: TRBJ1-3
v_call: TRBV6-2/TRBV6-3
clone_size: NA
cdr3_aa: CASSFTGQSGNTIYF

cdr3_length: 12
j_call: TRBJ1-6
v_call: TRBV6-5
clone_size: few
cdr3_aa: CASSYIGSPLHF